This entry lists 18 T cell receptor beta chains sequenced from one sample in a study of blood T cells in healthy people across ages. Combining a sample-barcoded 5' primer with a J-beta primer mix, a second PCR ran for about 6 to 11 cycles. Each CDR3 protein gets one entry after TCRdb re-called the 5' RACE reads with MiXCR. The repertoire holds about 1,500,000 distinct CDR3 sequences, roughly 30% seen once, with about 7.7% in the top ten. Sample: blood. Receptors were obtained from a woman aged 25-40 years in good health.

This clonotype appeared a few times. The chain is built from TRBV5-1 and TRBJ1-6; no reliable D call. Per the germline V gene, CDR1 is SGHRS and CDR2 is YFSETQ. V was clipped by 6 bases and J by 5 bases, with 12 bases between them. The CDR3 is 14 residues long. This chain's CDR3 is CASTASANNSPLHF. The CDR3 nucleotides read TGCGCCAGCACAGCGTCCGCAAATAATTCACCCCTCCACTTT.

As to this clonotype: A single base separates this from a much larger clone, so it may be a read error. This chain uses TRBV29-1 with TRBJ1-2; D uncertain. In germline, CDR1 is SQVTM, CDR2 ANQGSEA. The CDR3 spans 13 residues. Trimming cost V 0 bases and J 3 bases, with 8 bases left between them. The CDR3 sequence is CSVEDRGDYGYTF. CDR3 in DNA: TGCAGCGTTGAAGATCGGGGTGACTATGGCTACACCTTC.

This clonotype was picked up a small number of times. The chain carries TRBV7-8 and TRBJ2-5, with a tentative D call TRBD1 (6 bases). The CDR3 is 14 residues long. Germline loops: CDR1 SGHVS, CDR2 FQNEAQ. The V end was cut by 4 bases, the J end by 2 bases, with 11 bases between. In DNA form, the CDR3 reads TGTGCCAGCAGCTCAGGGGTTGAACAAGAGACCCAGTACTTC. It specifies CASSSGVEQETQYF.

This chain's CDR3 is CASSRGTRHTEAFF. The DNA for the CDR3 is TGTGCCAGCAGTCGGGGGACCCGGCACACTGAAGCTTTCTTT. This chain uses TRBV6-5 with TRBJ1-1, with TRBD1 as a possible D gene (5 bases). The ends were cut back, 5 bases at V and 3 bases at J, with 13 bases in the middle. This CDR3 contains 14 residues. CDR1 and CDR2 (germline): MNHEY, SVGAGI.

The chain couples TRBV3-1 to TRBJ2-1; D is perhaps TRBD1 (6 bases). The V and J ends lost 4 bases and 15 bases respectively, with 13 bases between them. The CDR3 loop spans 11 amino acids. The germline gives CDR1 LGHDT, CDR2 YNNKEL (reference sequence). This chain's CDR3 is CASSRAGDLFF. Here the CDR3 DNA reads TGTGCCAGCAGCCGTGCAGGGGATTTGTTCTTC.

This clonotype has a count of ten or more. The chain combines TRBV20-1 with TRBJ2-1; no firm D call. CDR1 and CDR2 (germline): DFQATT, SNEGSKA (reference sequence). Trimming removed 7 bases from V and 6 bases from J, with 13 bases in between. The CDR3 covers 12 residues. CDR3 loop: CSGERSANEQFF. The CDR3 coding sequence is TGCAGTGGAGAGAGGTCCGCCAATGAGCAGTTCTTC.

The chain carries TRBV9 and TRBJ2-5, with D possibly matching TRBD2 (7 bases). Trimming took 0 bases from V and 0 from J, leaving 12 bases between them. This CDR3 comprises 16 residues. CDR1 is SGDLS and CDR2 is YYNGEE in the germline V gene. CDR3 sequence: CASSVGGGGYQETQYF. For the CDR3, the DNA is TGTGCCAGCAGCGTAGGGGGCGGGGGCTACCAAGAGACCCAGTACTTC.

In this sample, this clonotype turned up a few times. The gene calls are TRBV4-3 and TRBJ1-5; the match to TRBD1 covers 7 bases. CDR1 is LGHNA and CDR2 is YSLEER in the germline V gene. The CDR3 extends over 16 amino acids. Losses at the gene ends were 5 bases for V and 5 bases for J; bases not matched to a gene: 12. CDR3 loop: CASSATNRGWDQPQHF. CDR3 nucleotides: TGCGCCAGCAGCGCGACTAACAGGGGATGGGATCAGCCCCAGCATTTT.

This clonotype turned up a few times. The junction shows a germline mismatch at one end, possibly a read error. The gene calls are TRBV29-1 and TRBJ1-4; unclear D gene. The CDR3 runs to 14 residues. Per germline, CDR1 SQVTM and CDR2 ANQGSEA. The CDR3 here is CSAQEDPFLEELFF. DNA of the CDR3: TGCAGCGCCCAGGAAGACCCATTTCTTGAAGAACTGTTTTTT.

This clonotype has only a few counts. The chain employs TRBV6-1 and TRBJ2-4; TRBD1 is a possible D gene (5 bases). The J call may be faulty, since TRBJ2-7 better matches the DNA end. From germline, CDR1 is MNHNS and CDR2 SASEGT. The CDR3 sequence is 13 residues long. The chain's CDR3 is CASVPRATYEQYF. DNA for the CDR3: TGTGCCAGCGTCCCCAGGGCAACCTACGAGCAGTACTTC.

This clonotype was found many times. J is TRBJ2-5 and V is TRBV18, with D possibly being TRBD2 (5 bases). There are 12 residues in the CDR3. Germline CDR1 and CDR2: KGHSH and LQKENI. V was trimmed by 0 bases and J by 10 bases, leaving 9 bases between them. Here the CDR3 reads CASSPPSGVQYF. CDR3 nucleotide sequence: TGTGCCAGCTCACCACCGAGCGGTGTCCAGTACTTC.

The sample holds a few counts of this clonotype. This chain links TRBV9 with TRBJ2-7; possibly TRBD1 for D (5 bases). This CDR3 has 13 amino acids. V shed 6 bases and J shed 7 bases, with 17 bases lying between them. Germline V gene sequence: CDR1 SGDLS, CDR2 YYNGEE. Here the CDR3 DNA reads TGTGCCAGCAAGGGCCAGCCAGGGAATGAGCAGTACTTC. Amino acid sequence: CASKGQPGNEQYF.

This chain joins TRBV15 and TRBJ2-5; D not resolved. CDR1 LNHNV and CDR2 YYDKDF come from the germline V gene (reference sequence). Trimming cost V 1 base and J 3 bases, with 9 bases left between them. This CDR3 comprises 14 residues. The CDR3 reads CATSRGTAEETQYF. CDR3 nucleotides: TGTGCCACCAGCAGAGGTACGGCAGAAGAGACCCAGTACTTC.

The rearrangement joins TRBV14 to TRBJ1-4; D is uncertain. The CDR3 covers 14 residues. Germline V gives CDR1 SGHDN, CDR2 FVKESK. The V end was cut by 3 bases, the J end by 2 bases, with 7 bases between. In DNA form, the CDR3 reads TGTGCCAGCAGCCATTTGGGGACTAATGAAAAACTGTTTTTT. Amino acid sequence: CASSHLGTNEKLFF. Filled out from reference TRBV14 and TRBJ1-4, the complete variable domain reads EAGVTQFPSHSVIEKGQTVTLRCDPISGHDNLYWYRRVMGKEIKFLLHFVKESKQDESGMPNNRFLAERTGGTYSTLKVQPAELEDSGVYFCASSHLGTNEKLFFGSGTQLSVL.

V and J are TRBV9 and TRBJ2-1, with TRBD2 identical over 7 bases. V lost 3 bases, J lost 9 bases, and 9 bases stayed unmatched. Germline CDR1 reads SGDLS; CDR2 reads YYNGEE. This CDR3 is built from 14 residues. The CDR3 DNA sequence: TGTGCCAGCAGCGCCGGGGAGGGAAGGGGTGAGCAGTTCTTC. It specifies CASSAGEGRGEQFF.

This clonotype has at least ten counts. The CDR3 DNA reads TGTGCAGCAGGCGCCCCTCTAAGGGCCAACGTCCTGACTTTC. Its protein is CAAGAPLRANVLTF. The gene calls are TRBV6-5 and TRBJ2-6; D uncertain. Per the germline V gene, CDR1 is MNHEY and CDR2 is SVGAGI. The CDR3 sequence is 14 residues long.

The chain carries TRBV5-1 and TRBJ2-5, with 8 bases that match TRBD2. The V gene end was trimmed by 4 bases and the J gene end by 11 bases; junction bases not matched to a gene: 13. Germline loops: CDR1 SGHRS, CDR2 YFSETQ. CDR3 length equals 14 residues. CDR3 protein: CASSVVAGGSEQYF. As DNA, the CDR3 is TGCGCCAGCAGCGTGGTGGCGGGAGGAAGTGAGCAGTACTTC.

This clonotype came up a few times. The gene calls are TRBV12-3 or TRBV12-4 and TRBJ2-7, with D possibly being TRBD1 or TRBD2 (5 bases each). With 1 base removed from V and 0 bases from J, the gap between germline ends came to 13 bases. CDR3 size: 16 residues. The CDR3 loop is CASSLGTGTHSYEQYF. The CDR3 nucleotides read TGTGCCAGCAGTTTAGGGACCGGGACCCACTCCTACGAGCAGTACTTC.